One and the same sample provided the 20 T cell receptor beta chains below, sequenced in a study of blood T cell repertoires in COVID-19. Some clones are missing from TCRdb's copy, which holds only in-frame ones; the method was immunoSEQ multiplex PCR. The repertoire holds more than 95,000 clones, with more than 65% as singletons. The specimen was peripheral blood. The receptors were sampled from a human donor in a cohort sampled during active COVID-19.

V usage is TRBV27 and J usage is TRBJ1-4, with unresolved D. This CDR3 is built from 13 residues. In germline, CDR1 is MNHEY, CDR2 SMNVEV (reference sequence). V dropped 5 bases and J dropped 8 bases, with 12 bases sitting between them. Here the CDR3 DNA reads TGTGCCAGCAGTGAGCGGGATAGGGAAAAACTGTTTTTT. It specifies CASSERDREKLFF.

This clone was seen a few times. The chain couples TRBV4-3 to TRBJ2-6; no reliable D call. This CDR3 has 16 amino acids. Germline V gene data show CDR1 as LGHNA and CDR2 as YSLEER. V dropped 3 bases and J dropped 0 bases, with 9 bases sitting between them. In DNA form, the CDR3 reads TGCGCCAGCAGCCAGGAGTTCAGCTCTGGGGCCAACGTCCTGACTTTC. Its translation: CASSQEFSSGANVLTF.

The rearrangement uses TRBV6-6 and TRBJ2-7; TRBD2 matches at 7 bases. V dropped 8 bases and J dropped 0; count of bases not matched to a gene: 4. Germline CDR1 and CDR2: MNHNY and SVGAGI (reference sequence). CDR3 length: 13 residues. CDR3 bases: TGTGCCAGCGGTGCGGGGGTCTCCTACGAGCAGTACTTC. This encodes CASGAGVSYEQYF.

The V call is TRBV10-3, the J call TRBJ2-7; TRBD2 might be the D (6 bases). This CDR3 is 13 amino acids long. The germline V gene has CDR1 ENHRY and CDR2 SYGVKD. V was trimmed by 10 bases and J by 6 bases, leaving 19 bases between them. CDR3 coding DNA: TGTGCCACCGCGACCGGGGAGGAAACCGAGCAGTACTTC. It is translated as CATATGEETEQYF.

This chain uses TRBV11-3 with TRBJ2-2; 11 bases match TRBD1. This CDR3 has 15 amino acids. V lost 6 bases, J lost 7 bases, and 7 bases stayed unmatched. From germline, CDR1 is SGHNT and CDR2 YENEEA. CDR3 in amino acids: CASSSGQGAVGELFF. DNA of the CDR3: TGTGCCAGCAGTTCCGGACAGGGGGCAGTCGGGGAGCTGTTTTTT.

This sequence joins TRBV3-1 (or the pseudogene TRBV3-2) and TRBJ2-1; 10 bases align to TRBD2. CDR3 size: 15 residues. Germline V CDR1 and CDR2: LGHDT, YNNKEL (reference sequence). The V segment lost 4 bases and the J segment 7 bases; nucleotides outside the gene matches: 7. Here the CDR3 DNA reads TGTGCCAGCAGCCTTCAAGCGGGGGGGGCGAATGAGCAGTTCTTC. The encoded protein is CASSLQAGGANEQFF.

J is TRBJ2-7 and V is TRBV19, with no clear D. The length of the CDR3 is 11 residues. Germline CDR1 LNHDA, CDR2 SQIVND (reference sequence). V lost 5 bases and J 6 bases, leaving 8 bases between the germline ends. CDR3 amino acids: CASSPLSEQYF. CDR3 DNA: TGTGCCAGTAGTCCCCTGAGCGAGCAGTACTTC.

This rearrangement joins TRBV4-1 to TRBJ2-5; D not resolved. Trimming took 0 bases from V and 2 from J, leaving 7 bases between them. Germline V lookup: CDR1 MGHRA, CDR2 YSYEKL. The CDR3 contains 14 residues. The CDR3 loop reads CASSQDLAQETQYF. DNA of the CDR3: TGCGCCAGCAGCCAAGATTTGGCACAAGAGACCCAGTACTTC.

This clone was found once. The rearrangement links TRBV27 to TRBJ1-5; D possibly corresponds to TRBD1 (5 bases). The CDR3 has 16 residues. Germline V gene sequence: CDR1 MNHEY, CDR2 SMNVEV (reference sequence). V was pared by 5 bases and J by 1 base, with 15 bases between. CDR3 residues: CASSVAQVGSNQPQHF. For the CDR3, the DNA is TGTGCCAGCAGTGTGGCACAGGTTGGGAGCAATCAGCCCCAGCATTTT.

This chain joins TRBV19 and TRBJ1-2, with 12 bases matching TRBD1. Germline CDR1 and CDR2: LNHDA and SQIVND (reference sequence). V dropped 3 bases and J dropped 8; count of bases not matched to a gene: 7. CDR3 size: 15 residues. CDR3 loop: CASSIGTGGARGYTF. CDR3 DNA sequence: TGTGCCAGTAGTATCGGGACAGGGGGCGCGAGAGGCTACACCTTC.

This sequence joins TRBV6-5 and TRBJ1-5; 12 nucleotides line up with TRBD1. The CDR3 loop spans 16 amino acids. V trimming: 0 bases; J trimming: 6 bases; junction bases outside the gene matches: 3. Germline lookup yields CDR1 MNHEY and CDR2 SVGAGI. This chain's CDR3 is CASSYSGQGAGQPQHF. The CDR3 region has the DNA TGTGCCAGCAGTTACTCGGGACAGGGGGCCGGTCAGCCCCAGCATTTT.

The chain employs TRBV5-1 and TRBJ2-1, with 8 bases fitting TRBD2. Per germline, CDR1 SGHRS and CDR2 YFSETQ. CDR3 length: 15 amino acids. V gave up 4 bases and J gave up 8 bases; unmatched junction bases: 11. The CDR3 here is CASSEAGVARDEQFF. The CDR3 nucleotides are TGCGCCAGCAGCGAAGCGGGAGTAGCACGAGATGAGCAGTTCTTC.

The chain employs TRBV7-9 and TRBJ2-1; tentatively, D is TRBD1 (5 bases). Per the germline V gene, CDR1 is SEHNR and CDR2 is FQNEAQ (reference sequence). The CDR3 length is 13 residues. Trimming cost V 5 bases and J 8 bases, with 13 bases left between them. DNA of the CDR3: TGTGCCAGCAGCGTTGCAGGGTTTGATGAGCAGTTCTTC. Translating gives CASSVAGFDEQFF.

The chain recombines TRBV5-1 with TRBJ2-1; 7 positions agree with TRBD2. CDR1 and CDR2 (germline): SGHRS, YFSETQ. The CDR3 consists of 14 residues. Trimming cost V 7 bases and J 7 bases; bases outside gene matches: 11. The CDR3 loop is CASRGESYNNEQFF. CDR3 nucleotide sequence: TGCGCCAGCCGGGGGGAATCATACAATAATGAGCAGTTCTTC. Supplemented by reference TRBV5-1 and TRBJ2-1, the full variable domain reads KAGVTQTPRYLIKTRGQQVTLSCSPISGHRSVSWYQQTPGQGLQFLFEYFSETQRNKGNFPGRFSGRQFSNSRSEMNVSTLELGDSALYLCASRGESYNNEQFFGPGTRLTVL.

V is TRBV5-6 and J is TRBJ1-2, with 8 bases that match TRBD1. The junction had 7 bases not matched to a gene; V was cut back by 4 bases and J by 8 bases. The CDR3 spans 13 residues. Germline CDR1 SGHDT, CDR2 YYEEEE. The CDR3 bases are TGTGCCAGCAGCCAGGACAGGGTCGGCGGCTACACCTTC. Encoded protein: CASSQDRVGGYTF.

This clone was detected once. The V call is TRBV2, the J call TRBJ2-3; TRBD2 matches 13 bases. CDR1 is SNHLY, CDR2 FYNNEI, per germline. V dropped 7 bases and J dropped 5; count of bases not matched to a gene: 3. This CDR3 comprises 14 residues. The CDR3: CASTGTSGIDTQYF. As DNA, the CDR3 is TGTGCCAGCACCGGGACTAGCGGGATAGATACGCAGTATTTT. The variable domain in full, with the rest retrieved from reference TRBV2 and TRBJ2-3, is EPEVTQTPSHQVTQMGQEVILRCVPISNHLYFYWYRQILGQKVEFLVSFYNNEISEKSEIFDDQFSVERPDGSNFTLKIRSTKLEDSAMYFCASTGTSGIDTQYFGPGTRLTVL.

V and J are TRBV10-3 and TRBJ2-5; no definite D call. The germline V and J ends were trimmed by 1 base and 5 bases, with 5 bases remaining between them. CDR1 and CDR2 from the germline V gene are ENHRY and SYGVKD. CDR3 size: 12 residues. CDR3 sequence (DNA): TGTGCCATCAGTGAGTGGCGGGAGACCCAGTACTTC. It yields the protein CAISEWRETQYF.

The V gene is TRBV7-2, the J gene TRBJ2-2; 8 bases are a match to TRBD1. Germline values: CDR1 SGHTA, CDR2 FQGNSA. Trimming at V came to 5 bases and at J to 3 bases, leaving 5 bases not matched to a gene. There are 15 residues in the CDR3. CDR3 nucleotide sequence: TGTGCCAGCAGCCAGGACAGGGCATACACCGGGGAGCTGTTTTTT. Amino acid sequence: CASSQDRAYTGELFF.

The chain uses TRBV28 and TRBJ1-5, with D unclear. Germline V lookup: CDR1 MDHEN, CDR2 SYDVKM. V was trimmed by 6 bases and J by 7 bases, leaving 13 bases between them. CDR3 length equals 13 residues. Here the CDR3 DNA reads TGTGCCAGCAGAGAGGCCCGATCGCAGCCCCAGCATTTT. Translating gives CASREARSQPQHF.

This clone appeared once. The chain is built from TRBV4-1 and TRBJ2-5, with TRBD2 matching over 12 bases. The CDR3 sequence is 17 residues long. J was trimmed by 1 base and V by 3 bases; bases with no gene match: 6. Germline V gives CDR1 MGHRA, CDR2 YSYEKL. Here the CDR3 reads CASSQDRTSGTQETQYF. The CDR3 nucleotides are TGCGCCAGCAGCCAGGACAGGACTAGCGGGACCCAAGAGACCCAGTACTTC.